The source of this T cell receptor beta chain is a study of OX40 agonist ivuxolimab in advanced cancers. Study-wide context: The patients got ivuxolimab, which is an agonistic anti-OX40 (CD134) antibody.

Study findings and constraints: On average, a greater number of expanded clones characterised CD8+ T cells relative to CD4+.

CDR1 and CDR2 (germline): SEHNR, FQNEAQ (reference sequence). V lost 3 bases and J 4 bases, leaving 3 bases between the germline ends. There are 12 residues in the CDR3. Of note for this clone: Antigen: not known.

Measured with immunoSEQ multiplex PCR; TCRdb has only the in-frame clones, and not every one. The sample contains some 71,000 clones, about 90% of which appear only once. The chain joins TRBV7-9 to TRBJ2-2; no clear D gene. Material: CD4+ or CD8+ T cells sorted from blood, obtained in a trial of the OX40 agonist ivuxolimab. This receptor was identified in an adult with an advanced solid tumor such as melanoma, head and neck, liver or kidney cancer. CDR3 sequence reads: CASSLSTGELFF. CDR3 DNA sequence: TGTGCCAGCAGCTTGTCCACCGGGGAGCTGTTTTTT.